The present entry profiles one TCR beta chain with its context. Its specificity is unknown. The sample is drawn from a study of CD8+CD57+ T cells in acquired aplastic anemia. General study findings and limits: Both patients and controls carried the same twenty-nine CD8+ CDR3 sequences.

CDR3 and TCR beta VDJ profiling relied on genomic DNA as the template. MiXCR was run by TCRdb on the reads, yielding one entry per CDR3 protein. This sample carries a few hundred thousand distinct CDR3 sequences, roughly 57% of them seen once, and the ten largest clones take about 29%. The TCR comes from a human donor in good health. The sequencing input was sorted CD4+, CD8+, or CD8+CD57+ T cells (not recorded which) from PBMCs.

DNA of the CDR3: TGTGCCACCAGTGACCGATCGTACGAGCAGTACTTC. Amino acid sequence: CATSDRSYEQYF. This rearrangement joins TRBV24-1 to TRBJ2-7; D gene uncertain. This CDR3 region has 12 residues. CDR1 and CDR2 (germline): KGHDR, SFDVKD. V shed 4 bases and J shed 4 bases, with 7 bases lying between them.